This note documents a single TCR beta chain sequence. The antigen is not known. Trimming left V 8 bases short and J 2 bases short, with 12 bases between. The CDR3 covers 13 residues. CDR1 is SNHLY, CDR2 FYNNEI, per germline. This sample is part of a study of T cell responses to AZD1222 COVID-19 vaccine. Study-level findings and limits: Without day 14 samples, only post-peak T cell repertoires were studied. Most donors were white British, females outnumbered males, and clonal diversity was possibly underestimated.

The repertoire was sequenced with immunoSEQ multiplex PCR; TCRdb's copy has only in-frame clones and lacks some. The table lists 130,000 or so clones, roughly nine tenths of them singletons. This sequence was found in an adult who received the AZD1222 COVID-19 vaccine. The chain employs TRBV2 and TRBJ1-1, with D hard to call. Here the sequenced sample was peripheral blood, taken 28 days after the second AZD1222 dose. Here the CDR3 DNA reads TGTGCCAGCGTGGTAACAGAAAACACTGAAGCTTTCTTT. Amino acids: CASVVTENTEAFF.